Below, 17 T cell receptor beta chains from the same sample are listed, as sequenced in a study of Graves' ophthalmopathy and Graves' hyperthyroidism. The TCR beta CDR3 regions underwent amplification from RNA transcripts. HTBI primers primed a first-round RT-PCR, and a second-round multiplex PCR followed. One entry per CDR3 protein, called by TCRdb with MiXCR from the multiplex PCR reads. Among about 660,000 distinct CDR3 sequences listed, about two fifths were seen once. Sequenced sample: peripheral blood. The receptors derive from an adult man with Graves' ophthalmopathy.

This clonotype was observed a few times. The rearrangement links TRBV12-3 or TRBV12-4 to TRBJ1-1, with D possibly TRBD1 on 5 matching bases. The CDR3 covers 14 residues. V was shortened by 8 bases and J by 11 bases, with 24 bases between the two germline ends. The CDR3 reads CASSLSWGGGGAFF. The CDR3 DNA reads as TGTGCCAGCTCCCTATCGTGGGGCGGCGGCGGCGCTTTCTTT.

This clonotype came up many times. The chain joins TRBV19 to TRBJ1-2; 7 bases map to TRBD1. Trimming at V came to 5 bases and at J to 4 bases, leaving 7 bases not matched to a gene. This CDR3 is 14 amino acids long. Germline V lookup: CDR1 LNHDA, CDR2 SQIVND (reference sequence). In nucleotides, the CDR3 is TGTGCCAGTAGTGTAACGGGACAGCCCTATGGCTACACCTTC. Protein product: CASSVTGQPYGYTF.

This clonotype was recorded many times. The rearrangement joins TRBV6-1 to TRBJ1-2; D may be TRBD1 (6 bases). Trimming removed 2 bases from V and 4 bases from J, with 14 bases in between. The CDR3 length is 15 residues. Germline V gene data show CDR1 as MNHNS and CDR2 as SASEGT. CDR3: CASSEFRGPLYGYTF. CDR3 in DNA: TGTGCCAGCAGTGAATTCAGGGGACCCCTCTATGGCTACACCTTC.

The chain's CDR3 is CARSQGDSPLHF. The CDR3 DNA reads as TGTGCTAGAAGCCAGGGCGATTCACCCCTCCACTTT. The chain recombines TRBV9 with TRBJ1-6, with D possibly matching TRBD1 (5 bases). The germline CDR1 and CDR2 sequences are SGDLS and YYNGEE. The CDR3 has 12 residues.

Only a few counts were recorded for this clonotype. In DNA form, the CDR3 reads TGTGCCAGCAGCCAAGGGACAGGGGGTAACACCGGGGAGCTGTTTTTT. As protein: CASSQGTGGNTGELFF. The chain links TRBV11-1 to TRBJ2-2; 11 positions agree with TRBD1. J gave up 2 bases and V 5 bases, and 4 bases lay outside the gene matches. Germline V lookup: CDR1 SGHAT, CDR2 FQDESV (reference sequence). The CDR3 covers 16 residues.

V usage is TRBV29-1 and J usage is TRBJ1-5; tentatively, D is TRBD1 (5 bases). The CDR3 is 16 residues long. The V gene's germline CDR1 is SQVTM and CDR2 ANQGSEA. Trimming cost V 5 bases and J 1 base, with 18 bases left between them. The DNA for the CDR3 is TGCAGCGTTTACGTTCATTACAAGGGGAGCAATCAGCCCCAGCATTTT. As protein: CSVYVHYKGSNQPQHF.

This clonotype was counted many times. Sequence at one end of the junction differs from germline and may be a read error. The rearrangement uses TRBV20-1 and TRBJ2-5, with unresolved D. Germline CDR1 DFQATT, CDR2 SNEGSKA (reference sequence). This CDR3 has 15 residues. The DNA for the CDR3 is TGCAGTGCTATTCCCCAACCTCAAGAACAAGGGACCCAGTACTTC. It codes for CSAIPQPQEQGTQYF.

A note on this clonotype: Relative to the germline gene, one junction end is altered; a read error may explain this. CDR3 sequence (DNA): TGTGCCAGCAGTGGGGCTAGCGGGGCCACCAATCAGCCCCAGCATTTT. Its translation: CASSGASGATNQPQHF. J is TRBJ1-5 and V is TRBV5-1; possibly TRBD1 for D (5 bases). Germline V lookup: CDR1 SGHRS, CDR2 YFSETQ. The CDR3 loop spans 16 amino acids.

The chain joins TRBV5-1 to TRBJ2-2, with a tentative D call TRBD2 (7 bases). Trimming removed 4 bases at V and 3 bases at J, with 16 bases between. The CDR3 sequence is 16 residues long. Germline values: CDR1 SGHRS, CDR2 YFSETQ. For the CDR3, the DNA is TGCGCCAGCAGCCAATTCCGGGGGGCAGACACCGGGGAGCTGTTTTTT. This codes for CASSQFRGADTGELFF.

The sample holds many counts of this clonotype. This rearrangement joins TRBV29-1 to TRBJ2-5; D call uncertain. Germline-derived CDR1 and CDR2 are SQVTM and ANQGSEA. Deletions cut 5 bases from V and 7 bases from J, with 11 bases between. This CDR3 is built from 11 residues. The CDR3 DNA reads TGCAGCGTTAACCCTTCGGGGACCCAGTACTTC. Translated, it gives CSVNPSGTQYF.

This clonotype was counted at least ten times. This rearrangement joins TRBV19 to TRBJ1-5; the D is unclear. Between the trimmed V and J ends, which lost 2 bases and 4 bases, there was a span of 6 bases. CDR3 length: 13 residues. From germline, CDR1 is LNHDA and CDR2 SQIVND (reference sequence). As DNA, the CDR3 is TGTGCCAGTAGTATAATGAGAAATCAGCCCCAGCATTTT. The encoded protein is CASSIMRNQPQHF.

A single count supports this clonotype. The germline gene is not matched at one end of the junction; a read error may be the cause. The J gene is TRBJ2-6, the V gene TRBV2, with 8 bases that match TRBD1. CDR3 length: 15 amino acids. Germline V gene data show CDR1 as SNHLY and CDR2 as FYNNEI. CDR3 residues: CASSGGTGPAYVLTF. CDR3 nucleotides: TGTGCCAGCAGTGGAGGGACAGGACCGGCCTACGTCCTGACTTTC.

The CDR3: CASSETGIYEQYF. DNA for the CDR3: TGTGCCAGCAGCGAGACAGGGATCTACGAGCAGTACTTC. The chain recombines TRBV2 with TRBJ2-7, with TRBD1 matching 7 bases. The CDR3 runs to 13 residues. Germline lookup yields CDR1 SNHLY and CDR2 FYNNEI. V was clipped by 6 bases and J by 3 bases; unmatched bases: 5.

In DNA, the CDR3 is TGTGCCAGCAGGGCTTCCGACCCCGTGGAGTACTTC. It encodes CASRASDPVEYF. The chain employs TRBV27 and TRBJ2-7; D not certain. V was pared by 6 bases and J by 11 bases, with 17 bases between. The CDR3 contains 12 residues. Germline lookup yields CDR1 MNHEY and CDR2 SMNVEV (reference sequence).

Only a few counts were recorded for this clonotype. The chain combines TRBV4-1 with TRBJ1-5; no clear D gene. CDR1 is MGHRA and CDR2 is YSYEKL in the germline V gene. The CDR3 has 15 amino acids. Trimming took off 0 bases at V and 0 bases at J, with 6 bases between the two ends. CDR3 nucleotides: TGCGCCAGCAGCCAAGAGTTGTATAGCAATCAGCCCCAGCATTTT. This sequence encodes CASSQELYSNQPQHF.

Turning to this clonotype: A clone one base away is much larger, so this may be a read error. The chain links TRBV6-1 to TRBJ1-5; a possible D gene is TRBD1 (6 bases). The CDR3 runs to 14 residues. CDR1 is MNHNS, CDR2 SASEGT, per germline. Trimming left V 4 bases short and J 8 bases short, with 15 bases between. The CDR3 region has the DNA TGTGCCAGCAGTGGAGCGGGGAGGGGGAAGCCCCAGCATTTT. Translation: CASSGAGRGKPQHF.

This chain connects TRBV10-2 to TRBJ2-5; D tentatively fits TRBD1 or TRBD2 (5 bases each). The CDR3 has 13 amino acids. Trimming pared 2 bases from V and 5 bases from J, leaving 9 bases between. Germline V gene lookup returns CDR1 WSHSY and CDR2 SAAADI. The DNA for the CDR3 is TGCGCCAGCAGTGAGGGGGGAGACGAGACCCAGTACTTC. Protein: CASSEGGDETQYF.